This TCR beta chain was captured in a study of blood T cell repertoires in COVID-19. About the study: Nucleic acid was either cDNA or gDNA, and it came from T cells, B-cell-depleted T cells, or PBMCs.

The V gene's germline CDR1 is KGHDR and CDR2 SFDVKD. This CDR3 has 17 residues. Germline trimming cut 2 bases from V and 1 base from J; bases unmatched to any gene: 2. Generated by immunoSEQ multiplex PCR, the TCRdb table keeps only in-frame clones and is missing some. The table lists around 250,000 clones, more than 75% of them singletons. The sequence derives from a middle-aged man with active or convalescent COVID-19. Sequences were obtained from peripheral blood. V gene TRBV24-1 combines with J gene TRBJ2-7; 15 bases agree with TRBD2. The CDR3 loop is CATSDSGTSGGSYEQYF. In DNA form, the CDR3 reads TGTGCCACCAGTGATTCTGGGACTAGCGGGGGGTCCTACGAGCAGTACTTC.